The clone carrying this TCR beta chain came up a few times. The CDR3 sequence is 16 residues long. The sample belongs to a study of CD8 T cells in ankylosing spondylitis. One entry per CDR3 protein, called by TCRdb with MiXCR from the 5' RACE reads. This sample carries 350,000 to 450,000 distinct CDR3 sequences, 20% of them seen once, and the ten largest clones take 10% to 15%. Sequencing was performed on blood, either unsorted or a sorted T cell fraction (not recorded which). The chain couples TRBV21-1 to TRBJ2-3; TRBD1, the D gene given by the table, was not confirmed from the DNA. TRBV21-1 is a documented pseudogene. The TCR sequence derives from a male donor with ankylosing spondylitis or in good health (not recorded which). CDR3 nucleotides: TGTGCCAGCAGCAAAGCGAGGGACAGGGGGACAGATACGCAGTATTTT. It encodes CASSKARDRGTDTQYF.